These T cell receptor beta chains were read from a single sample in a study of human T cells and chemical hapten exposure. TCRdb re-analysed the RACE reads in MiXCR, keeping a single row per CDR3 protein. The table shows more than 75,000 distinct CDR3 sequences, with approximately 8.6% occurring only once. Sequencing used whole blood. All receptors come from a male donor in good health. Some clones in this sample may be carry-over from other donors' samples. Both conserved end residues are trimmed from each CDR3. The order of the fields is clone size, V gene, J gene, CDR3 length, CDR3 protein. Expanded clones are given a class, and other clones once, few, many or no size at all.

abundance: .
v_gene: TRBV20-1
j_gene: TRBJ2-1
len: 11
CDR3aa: SAQASGYNEQF

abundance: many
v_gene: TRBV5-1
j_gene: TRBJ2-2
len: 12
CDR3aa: ASNYRGHTGELF

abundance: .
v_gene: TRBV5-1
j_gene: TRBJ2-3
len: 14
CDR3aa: ASSSPPSGSKDTQY

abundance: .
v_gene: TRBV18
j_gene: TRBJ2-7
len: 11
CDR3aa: ASSAGDRYEQY

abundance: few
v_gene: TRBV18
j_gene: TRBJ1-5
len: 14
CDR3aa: ASSMDREYSNQPQH

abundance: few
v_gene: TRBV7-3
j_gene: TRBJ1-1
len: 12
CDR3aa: ASSSAGYGTEAF

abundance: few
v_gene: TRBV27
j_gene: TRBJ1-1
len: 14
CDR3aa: ASSLFIRGANTEAF

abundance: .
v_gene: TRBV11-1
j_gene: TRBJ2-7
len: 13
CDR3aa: ASSLWTGDVYEQY

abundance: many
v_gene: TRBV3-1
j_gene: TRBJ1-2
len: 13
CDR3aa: ASLNSASGHYGYT

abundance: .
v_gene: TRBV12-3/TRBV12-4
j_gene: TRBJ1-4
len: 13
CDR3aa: ASRLGQTTNEKLF

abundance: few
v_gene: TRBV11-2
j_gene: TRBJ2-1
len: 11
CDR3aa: ASSLIGQNEQF

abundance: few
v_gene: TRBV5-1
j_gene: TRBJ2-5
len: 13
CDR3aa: ASSLAGDIQETQY

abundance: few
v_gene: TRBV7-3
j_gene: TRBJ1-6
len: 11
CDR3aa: ASSLDGSSPLH

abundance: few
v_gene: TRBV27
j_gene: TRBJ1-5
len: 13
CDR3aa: ASRQGHGRNQPQH

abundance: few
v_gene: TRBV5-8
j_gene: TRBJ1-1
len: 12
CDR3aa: ASSSRDNPTEAF

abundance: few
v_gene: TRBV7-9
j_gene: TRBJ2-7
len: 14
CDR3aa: ASSPGTSGGAEEQY

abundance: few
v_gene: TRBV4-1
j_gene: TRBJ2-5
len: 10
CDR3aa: ASSQSLETQY

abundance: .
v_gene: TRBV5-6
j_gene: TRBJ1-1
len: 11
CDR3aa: ASSFPGSTEAF

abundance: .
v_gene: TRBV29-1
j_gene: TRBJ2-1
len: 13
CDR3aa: SAAQTSGSFDEQF

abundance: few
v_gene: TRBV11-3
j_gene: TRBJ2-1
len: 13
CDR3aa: ASSQVGDQYNEQF

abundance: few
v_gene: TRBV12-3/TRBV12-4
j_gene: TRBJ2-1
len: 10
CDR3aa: ASSPLYNEQF

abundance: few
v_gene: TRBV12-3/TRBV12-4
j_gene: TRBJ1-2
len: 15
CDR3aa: ASSLAQTTGNSYGYT

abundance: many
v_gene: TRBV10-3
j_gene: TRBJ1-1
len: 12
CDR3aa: AISGLGENTEAF

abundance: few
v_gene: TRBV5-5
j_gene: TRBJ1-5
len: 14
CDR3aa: ASSLVQGAGGQPQH

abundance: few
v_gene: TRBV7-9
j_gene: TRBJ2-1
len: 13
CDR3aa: ASSPQERVYNEQF

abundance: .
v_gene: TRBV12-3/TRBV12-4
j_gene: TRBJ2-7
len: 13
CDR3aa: ASSLRPSGEYEQY

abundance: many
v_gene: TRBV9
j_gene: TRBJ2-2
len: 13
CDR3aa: ASSVGGRSTGELF

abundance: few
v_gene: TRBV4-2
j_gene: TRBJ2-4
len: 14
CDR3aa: ASQPSGQGIKNIQY

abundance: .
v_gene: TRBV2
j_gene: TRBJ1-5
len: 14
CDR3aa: ASSEIPVDGNQPQH

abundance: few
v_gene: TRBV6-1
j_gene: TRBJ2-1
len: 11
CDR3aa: ASSRTDFFEQF

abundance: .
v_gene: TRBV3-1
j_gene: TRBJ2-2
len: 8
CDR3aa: ARRTGKLF

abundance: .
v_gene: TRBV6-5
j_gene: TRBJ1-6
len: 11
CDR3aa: ASSYQAPSPLD

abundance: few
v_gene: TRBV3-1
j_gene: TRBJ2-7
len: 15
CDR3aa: ASSQVSSGSVSYEQY

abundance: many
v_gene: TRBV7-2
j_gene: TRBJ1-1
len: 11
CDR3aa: ASSPGTGGSAF

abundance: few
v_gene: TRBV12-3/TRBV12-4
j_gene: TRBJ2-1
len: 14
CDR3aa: ASSPGAGFSYNEQF

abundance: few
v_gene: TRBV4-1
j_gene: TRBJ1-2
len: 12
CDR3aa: ASSLQGRDYGYT

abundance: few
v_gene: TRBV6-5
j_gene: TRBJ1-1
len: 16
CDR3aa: ASRSPGGARKGNTEAF

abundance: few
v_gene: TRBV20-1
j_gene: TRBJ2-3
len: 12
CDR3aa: SARAGHPTDTQY

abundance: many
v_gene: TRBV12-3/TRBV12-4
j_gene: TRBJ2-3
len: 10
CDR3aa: ASTLGTDTQY

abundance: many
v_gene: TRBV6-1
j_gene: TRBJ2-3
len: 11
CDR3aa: ASSKVSTDTQY

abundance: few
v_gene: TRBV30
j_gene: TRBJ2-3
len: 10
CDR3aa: AWSVFTDTQY

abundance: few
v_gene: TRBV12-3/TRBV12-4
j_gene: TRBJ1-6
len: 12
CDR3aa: ASSPRGNNSPLH

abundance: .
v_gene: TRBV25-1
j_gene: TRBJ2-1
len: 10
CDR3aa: ASSETSFKQF

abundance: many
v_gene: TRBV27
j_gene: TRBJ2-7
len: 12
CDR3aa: ASRVGQGSFEQY

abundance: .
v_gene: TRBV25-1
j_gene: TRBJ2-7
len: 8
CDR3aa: ATRGREQY

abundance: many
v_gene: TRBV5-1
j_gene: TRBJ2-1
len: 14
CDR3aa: ASSLMTGISYNEQF

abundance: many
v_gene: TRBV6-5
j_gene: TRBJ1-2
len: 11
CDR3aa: ASSRTLQGGYT

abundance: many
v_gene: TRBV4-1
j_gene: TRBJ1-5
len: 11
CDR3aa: ASSQDSNQPQH

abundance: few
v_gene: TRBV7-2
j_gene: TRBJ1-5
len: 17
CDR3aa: ASSLDGTGSRSSNQPQH

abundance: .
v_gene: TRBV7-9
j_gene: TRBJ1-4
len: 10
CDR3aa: ASTATNEKLF

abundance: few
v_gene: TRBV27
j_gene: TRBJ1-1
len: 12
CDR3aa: ASSLWGRDTEAF

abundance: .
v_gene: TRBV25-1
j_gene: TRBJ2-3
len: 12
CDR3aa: ASSESVTTDTQY

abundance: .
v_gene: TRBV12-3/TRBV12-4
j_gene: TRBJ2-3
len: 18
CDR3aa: ASRFSFTYRREGSTDTQY

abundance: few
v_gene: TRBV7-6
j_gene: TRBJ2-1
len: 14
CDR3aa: ASSWTSGGPYNEQF

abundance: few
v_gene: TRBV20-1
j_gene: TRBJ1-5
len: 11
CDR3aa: SASQGQHQPQH

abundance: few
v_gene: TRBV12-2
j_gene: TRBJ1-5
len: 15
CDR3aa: ASRSRGGRDSNQPQH

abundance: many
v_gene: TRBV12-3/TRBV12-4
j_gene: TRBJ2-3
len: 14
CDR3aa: ASSFGTRDSTDTQY

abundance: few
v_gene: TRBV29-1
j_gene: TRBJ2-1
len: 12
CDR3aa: SVETWTVNNEQF

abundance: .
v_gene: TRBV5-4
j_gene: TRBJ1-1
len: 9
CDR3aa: ASSNLLEAF